The clone carrying this TCR delta chain was observed a handful of times. The antigen remains undetermined. TCRdb attributes to this sequence the protein of a much larger clone, which differs from the DNA translation at residue 20; a read error is likely, and the protein displayed is translated from the DNA. Gammadelta T cells were flow-sorted from PBMC into Vgamma9/Vdelta2+ and Vdelta2-negative populations for bulk analysis. TCRdb reanalysed the multiplex PCR reads with CATT. The data show under 65,000 delta-chain clones, over 1.5% seen once. In germline, CDR1 is GEAIGNYY, CDR2 EKD. The CDR3 length is 22 residues. This sample stems from a study of γδ T cells in repeated Plasmodium falciparum infection. In the study overall: Malian children with intense seasonal malaria exposure were compared with matched Australian children. Sampling occurred at baseline, pre-infection for selected infections, and 21 days post-infection. Overall study results and limits: Vgamma9/Vdelta2+ repertoires stayed stably polyclonal over time and infection.

The J gene is uncalled and the V gene is TRDV2; the table calls TRDD3, which could not be checked here. Sequencing input: gamma-delta T cells from blood. The receptor was derived from a pool of human donors (malaria-infected and uninfected, not separated). CDR3 DNA: TGTGCCTGTGACACAATCAGTGGCTACGACCTAACCAAGGTCCCACTAAAGGGTATACCCATCTTT. This codes for CACDTISGYDLTKVPLKGIPIF.